The T cell receptor beta chain under discussion was sequenced for a study of T cell repertoires in cytomegalovirus infection. Study summary: Public TCR beta signatures indicated both CMV infection and matching HLA type.

Points from the study as a whole: CMV carriers having the relevant HLA were flagged by cumulative public TCR beta family frequency.

Notes on this clonotype: Its antigen remains unidentified.

A single record per CDR3 protein comes from TCRdb applying MiXCR to the reads. The data contain fewer than 1,000,000 distinct CDR3 sequences, approximately 30% of them singletons. The sample in question was cultured CD8+ T cells from PBMCs, obtained from culture after CMV antigen stimulation. This receptor was obtained from a human donor in good health (CMV status not recorded). Some clones in this sample may be carry-over from other donors' samples.

The CDR3 region is CATSPVVNTEAFF. The CDR3 bases are TGTGCCACCAGCCCGGTTGTGAACACTGAAGCTTTCTTT. The chain links TRBV15 to TRBJ1-1; D remains ambiguous. Trimming left V 5 bases short and J 0 bases short, with 7 bases between. The CDR3 spans 13 residues. The germline V gene encodes CDR1 LNHNV and CDR2 YYDKDF (reference sequence).